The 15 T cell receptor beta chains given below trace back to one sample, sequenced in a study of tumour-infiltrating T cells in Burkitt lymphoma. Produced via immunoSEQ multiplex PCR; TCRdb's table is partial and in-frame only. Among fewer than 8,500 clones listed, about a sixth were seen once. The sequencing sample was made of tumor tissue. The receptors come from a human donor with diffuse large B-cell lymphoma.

The CDR3 bases are TGCGCCAGCAGCTTGGACGCACCCCCCGGGGAGCTGTTTTTT. Its translation: CASSLDAPPGELFF. The chain recombines TRBV5-1 with TRBJ2-2; D remains ambiguous. V lost 0 bases and J 6 bases, leaving 9 bases between the germline ends. This CDR3 spans 14 amino acids. CDR1 is SGHRS and CDR2 is YFSETQ in the germline V gene. Full variable domain (missing parts from reference TRBV5-1 and TRBJ2-2): KAGVTQTPRYLIKTRGQQVTLSCSPISGHRSVSWYQQTPGQGLQFLFEYFSETQRNKGNFPGRFSGRQFSNSRSEMNVSTLELGDSALYLCASSLDAPPGELFFGEGSRLTVL.

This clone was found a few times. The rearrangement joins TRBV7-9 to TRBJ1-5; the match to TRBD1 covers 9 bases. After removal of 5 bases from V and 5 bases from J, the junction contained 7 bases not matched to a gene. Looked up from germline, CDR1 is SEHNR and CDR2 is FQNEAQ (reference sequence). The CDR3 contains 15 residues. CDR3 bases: TGTGCCAGCAGCGAAGGGACAGGGCCTTATCAGCCCCAGCATTTT. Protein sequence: CASSEGTGPYQPQHF. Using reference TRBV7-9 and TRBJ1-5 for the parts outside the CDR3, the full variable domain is DTGVSQNPRHKITKRGQNVTFRCDPISEHNRLYWYRQTLGQGPEFLTYFQNEAQLEKSRLLSDRFSAERPKGSFSTLEIQRTEQGDSAMYLCASSEGTGPYQPQHFGDGTRLSIL.

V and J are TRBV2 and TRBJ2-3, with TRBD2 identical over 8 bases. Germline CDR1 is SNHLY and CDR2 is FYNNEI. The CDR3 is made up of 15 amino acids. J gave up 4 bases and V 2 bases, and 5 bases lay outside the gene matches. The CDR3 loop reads CASSEYTGGPDTQYF. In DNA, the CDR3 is TGTGCCAGCAGTGAATATACGGGAGGGCCAGATACGCAGTATTTT.

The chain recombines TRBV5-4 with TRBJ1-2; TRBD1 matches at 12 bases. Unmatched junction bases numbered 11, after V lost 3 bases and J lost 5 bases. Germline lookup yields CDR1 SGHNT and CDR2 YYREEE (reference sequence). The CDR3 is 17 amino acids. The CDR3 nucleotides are TGTGCCAGCAGCTCGGGACAGGGGGCTTCCGGAGGGTATGGCTACACCTTC. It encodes CASSSGQGASGGYGYTF.

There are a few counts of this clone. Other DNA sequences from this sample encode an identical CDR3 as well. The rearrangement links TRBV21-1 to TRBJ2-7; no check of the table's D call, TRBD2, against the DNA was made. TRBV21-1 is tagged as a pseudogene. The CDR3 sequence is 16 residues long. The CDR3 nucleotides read TGTGCCAGCAGCAAAAAGCACCCGGGGGGGCCTTACGAGCAGTACTTC. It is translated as CASSKKHPGGPYEQYF.

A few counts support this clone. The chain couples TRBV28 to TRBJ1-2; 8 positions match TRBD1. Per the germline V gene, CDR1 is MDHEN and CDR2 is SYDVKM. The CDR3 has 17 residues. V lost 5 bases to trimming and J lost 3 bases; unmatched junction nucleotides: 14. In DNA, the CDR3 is TGTGCCAGCAGTCCGGGGGGGACAGGCACGGGGCACTATGGCTACACCTTC. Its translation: CASSPGGTGTGHYGYTF.

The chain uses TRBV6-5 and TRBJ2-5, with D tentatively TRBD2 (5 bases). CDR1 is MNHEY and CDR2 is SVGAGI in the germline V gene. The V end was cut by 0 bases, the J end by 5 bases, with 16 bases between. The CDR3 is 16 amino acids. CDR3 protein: CASSYSYLALRETQYF. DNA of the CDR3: TGTGCCAGCAGTTACTCTTACCTAGCCCTTCGGGAGACCCAGTACTTC.

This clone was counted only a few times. The CDR3 DNA sequence: TGTGCCAGCAGTGAAGAGGGAAGGCAGGGGGCGCAGGAGACCCAGTACTTC. Protein sequence: CASSEEGRQGAQETQYF. This sequence joins TRBV2 and TRBJ2-5; 8 bases align to TRBD1. V gave up 1 base and J gave up 5 bases; unmatched junction bases: 12. Germline values: CDR1 SNHLY, CDR2 FYNNEI. The CDR3 is 17 residues long.

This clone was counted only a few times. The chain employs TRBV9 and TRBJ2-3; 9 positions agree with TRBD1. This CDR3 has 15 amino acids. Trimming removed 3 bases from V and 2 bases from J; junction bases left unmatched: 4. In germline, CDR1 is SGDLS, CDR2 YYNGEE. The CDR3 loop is CASSEGQGFTDTQYF. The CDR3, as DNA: TGTGCCAGCAGCGAGGGACAGGGTTTCACAGATACGCAGTATTTT.

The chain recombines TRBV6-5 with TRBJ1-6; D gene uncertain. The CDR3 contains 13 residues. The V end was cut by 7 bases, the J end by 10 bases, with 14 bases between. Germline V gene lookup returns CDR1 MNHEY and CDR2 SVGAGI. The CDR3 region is CASKTRQASPLHF. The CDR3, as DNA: TGTGCCAGCAAGACGAGGCAGGCCTCACCCCTCCACTTT.

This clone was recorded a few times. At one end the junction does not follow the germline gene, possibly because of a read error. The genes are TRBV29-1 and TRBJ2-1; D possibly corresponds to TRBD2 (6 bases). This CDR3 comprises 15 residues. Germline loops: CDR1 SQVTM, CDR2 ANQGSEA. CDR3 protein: CSAELLSSVYNEQFF. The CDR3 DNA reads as TGCAGCGCTGAACTTCTCTCTAGCGTTTACAATGAGCAGTTCTTC.

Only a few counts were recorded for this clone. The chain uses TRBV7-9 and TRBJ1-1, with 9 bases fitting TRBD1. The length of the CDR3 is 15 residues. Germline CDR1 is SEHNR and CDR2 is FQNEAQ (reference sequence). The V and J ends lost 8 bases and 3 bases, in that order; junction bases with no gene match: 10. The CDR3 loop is CASATGTGRDTEAFF. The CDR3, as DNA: TGTGCCAGCGCCACCGGGACAGGGAGGGACACTGAAGCTTTCTTT.

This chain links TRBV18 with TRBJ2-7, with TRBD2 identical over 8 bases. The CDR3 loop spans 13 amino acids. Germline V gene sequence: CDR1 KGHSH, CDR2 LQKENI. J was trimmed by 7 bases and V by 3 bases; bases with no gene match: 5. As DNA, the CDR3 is TGTGCCAGCTCACCCGCTCTAGCGGGTGAGCAGTACTTC. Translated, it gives CASSPALAGEQYF. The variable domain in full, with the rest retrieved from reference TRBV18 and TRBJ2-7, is NAGVMQNPRHLVRRRGQEARLRCSPMKGHSHVYWYRQLPEEGLKFMVYLQKENIIDESGMPKERFSAEFPKEGPSILRIQQVVRGDSAAYFCASSPALAGEQYFGPGTRLTVT.

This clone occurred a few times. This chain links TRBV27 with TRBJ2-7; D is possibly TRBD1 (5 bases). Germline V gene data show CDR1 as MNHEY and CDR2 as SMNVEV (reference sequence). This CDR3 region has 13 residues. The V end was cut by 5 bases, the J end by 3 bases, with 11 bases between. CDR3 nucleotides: TGTGCCAGCAGTAAGGGGCTTTTCTACGAGCAGTACTTC. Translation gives CASSKGLFYEQYF.

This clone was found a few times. The CDR3 region has the DNA TGTGCCAGTAGTATCGGCAGGGGGGATGAGCAGTTCTTC. Residues: CASSIGRGDEQFF. The V call is TRBV19, the J call TRBJ2-1; maybe TRBD1 (7 bases). V was pared by 3 bases and J by 8 bases, with 11 bases between. The CDR3 has 13 residues. Looked up from germline, CDR1 is LNHDA and CDR2 is SQIVND (reference sequence).